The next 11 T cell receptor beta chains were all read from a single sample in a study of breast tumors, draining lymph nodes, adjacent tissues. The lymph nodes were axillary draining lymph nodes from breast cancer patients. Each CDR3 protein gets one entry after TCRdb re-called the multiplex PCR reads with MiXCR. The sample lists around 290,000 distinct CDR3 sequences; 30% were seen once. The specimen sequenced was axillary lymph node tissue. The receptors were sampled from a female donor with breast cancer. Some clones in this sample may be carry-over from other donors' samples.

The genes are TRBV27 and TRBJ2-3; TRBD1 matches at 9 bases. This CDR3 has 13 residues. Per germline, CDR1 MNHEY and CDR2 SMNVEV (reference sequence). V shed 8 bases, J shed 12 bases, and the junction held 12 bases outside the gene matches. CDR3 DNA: TGTGCCAGCGGGGGGACAGGGAGGTTATCACAGTATTTT. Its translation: CASGGTGRLSQYF.

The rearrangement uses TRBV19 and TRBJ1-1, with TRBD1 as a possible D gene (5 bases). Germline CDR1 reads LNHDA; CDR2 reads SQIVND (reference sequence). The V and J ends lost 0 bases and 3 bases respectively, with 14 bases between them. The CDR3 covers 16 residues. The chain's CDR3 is CASSIDSRGGDTEAFF. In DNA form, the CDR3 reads TGTGCCAGTAGTATAGATTCGCGGGGAGGGGACACTGAAGCTTTCTTT.

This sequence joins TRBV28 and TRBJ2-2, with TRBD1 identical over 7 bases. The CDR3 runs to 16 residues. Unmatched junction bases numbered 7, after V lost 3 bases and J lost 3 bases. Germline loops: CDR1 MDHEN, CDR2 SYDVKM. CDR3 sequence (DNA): TGTGCCAGCAGTTTGACAGGACAGGCGCACACCGGGGAGCTGTTTTTT. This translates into CASSLTGQAHTGELFF. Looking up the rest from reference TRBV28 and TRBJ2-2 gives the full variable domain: DVKVTQSSRYLVKRTGEKVFLECVQDMDHENMFWYRQDPGLGLRLIYFSYDVKMKEKGDIPEGYSVSREKKERFSLILESASTNQTSMYLCASSLTGQAHTGELFFGEGSRLTVL.

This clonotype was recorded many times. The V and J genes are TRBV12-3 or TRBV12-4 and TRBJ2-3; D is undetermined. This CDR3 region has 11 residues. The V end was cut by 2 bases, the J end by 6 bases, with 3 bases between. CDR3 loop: CASSLQDTQYF. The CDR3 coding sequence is TGTGCCAGCAGTTTACAGGATACGCAGTATTTT.

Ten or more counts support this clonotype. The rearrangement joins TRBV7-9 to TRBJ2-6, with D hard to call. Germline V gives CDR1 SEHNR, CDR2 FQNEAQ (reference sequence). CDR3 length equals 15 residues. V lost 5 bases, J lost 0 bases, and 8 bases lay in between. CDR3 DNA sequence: TGTGCCAGCAGCCCTCGGATCTCTGGGGCCAACGTCCTGACTTTC. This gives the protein CASSPRISGANVLTF.

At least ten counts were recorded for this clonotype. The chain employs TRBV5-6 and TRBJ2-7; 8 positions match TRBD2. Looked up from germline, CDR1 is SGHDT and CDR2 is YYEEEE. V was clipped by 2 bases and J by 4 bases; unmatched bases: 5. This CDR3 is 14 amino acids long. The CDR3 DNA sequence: TGTGCCAGCAGCTTTACGGGAGGGGGGTACGAGCAGTACTTC. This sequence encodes CASSFTGGGYEQYF.

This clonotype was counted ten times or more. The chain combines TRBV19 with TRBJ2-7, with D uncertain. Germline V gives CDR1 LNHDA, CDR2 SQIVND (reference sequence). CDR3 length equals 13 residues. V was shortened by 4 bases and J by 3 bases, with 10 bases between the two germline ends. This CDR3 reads CASSSKVDYEQYF. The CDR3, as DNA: TGTGCCAGTAGTAGTAAGGTCGACTACGAGCAGTACTTC. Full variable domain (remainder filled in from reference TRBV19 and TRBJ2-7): DGGITQSPKYLFRKEGQNVTLSCEQNLNHDAMYWYRQDPGQGLRLIYYSQIVNDFQKGDIAEGYSVSREKKESFPLTVTSAQKNPTAFYLCASSSKVDYEQYFGPGTRLTVT.

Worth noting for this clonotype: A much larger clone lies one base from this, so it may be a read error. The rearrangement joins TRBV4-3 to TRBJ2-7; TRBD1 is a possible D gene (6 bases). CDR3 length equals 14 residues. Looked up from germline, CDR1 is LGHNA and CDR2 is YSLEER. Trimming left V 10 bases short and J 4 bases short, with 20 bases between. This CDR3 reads CATRQDDTSYEQYF. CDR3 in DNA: TGCGCCACCAGACAGGACGACACTTCATACGAGCAGTACTTC.

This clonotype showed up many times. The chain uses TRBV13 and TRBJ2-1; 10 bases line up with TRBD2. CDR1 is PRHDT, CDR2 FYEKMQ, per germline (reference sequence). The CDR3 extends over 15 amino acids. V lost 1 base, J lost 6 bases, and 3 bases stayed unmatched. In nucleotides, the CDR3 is TGTGCCAGCAGCTTAGAGGCTAGCGGGAGCAATGAGCAGTTCTTC. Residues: CASSLEASGSNEQFF.

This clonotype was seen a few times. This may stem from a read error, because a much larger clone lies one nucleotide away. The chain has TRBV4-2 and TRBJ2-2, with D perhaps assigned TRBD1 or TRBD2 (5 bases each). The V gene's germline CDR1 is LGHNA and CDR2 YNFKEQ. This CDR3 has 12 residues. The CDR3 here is CASSSEVGELLF. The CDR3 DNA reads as TGTGCCAGCAGCTCCGAAGTAGGGGAGCTGCTTTTT.

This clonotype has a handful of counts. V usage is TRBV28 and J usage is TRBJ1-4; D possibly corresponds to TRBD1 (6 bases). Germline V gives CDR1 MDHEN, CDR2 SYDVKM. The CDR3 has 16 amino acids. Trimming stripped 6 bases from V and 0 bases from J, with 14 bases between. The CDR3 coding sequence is TGTGCCAGCAGAAATACAGGGATCCCAACTAATGAAAAACTGTTTTTT. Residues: CASRNTGIPTNEKLFF.